This TCR beta chain was identified during a study of patients and donors after allogeneic stem cell transplantation. TCRdb reanalysed the RT-PCR reads using MiXCR and keeps one entry per CDR3 protein. The sample holds about 88,000 distinct CDR3 sequences, 45% to 50% seen once. V was cut by 5 bases and J by 5 bases, with 21 bases left in between. Germline CDR1 LNHDA, CDR2 SQIVND (reference sequence). This CDR3 is built from 16 residues. This TCR derives from a human donor who was either an allogeneic HSCT recipient or a stem cell or donor lymphocyte infusion donor (not recorded which). It is not recorded whose cells these are; they may come from a transplant donor. The V and J genes are TRBV19 and TRBJ1-2; tentative D call: TRBD1 (6 bases). What was sequenced was blood, either unsorted or a sorted T cell fraction (not recorded which). The chain's CDR3 is CASSSLRNRENYGYTF. For the CDR3, the DNA is TGTGCCAGTAGTTCCTTGAGAAACAGGGAAAATTATGGCTACACCTTC.